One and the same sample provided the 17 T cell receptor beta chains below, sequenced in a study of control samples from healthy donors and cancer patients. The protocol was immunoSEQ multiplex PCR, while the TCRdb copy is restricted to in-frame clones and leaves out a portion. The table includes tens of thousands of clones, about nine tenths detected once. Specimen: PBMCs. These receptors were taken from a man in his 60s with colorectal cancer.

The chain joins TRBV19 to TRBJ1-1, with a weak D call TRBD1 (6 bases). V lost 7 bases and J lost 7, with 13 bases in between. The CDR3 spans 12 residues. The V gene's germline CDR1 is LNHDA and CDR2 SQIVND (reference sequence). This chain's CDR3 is CASTWGRGEAFF. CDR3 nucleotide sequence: TGTGCCAGTACCTGGGGCAGGGGTGAAGCTTTCTTT.

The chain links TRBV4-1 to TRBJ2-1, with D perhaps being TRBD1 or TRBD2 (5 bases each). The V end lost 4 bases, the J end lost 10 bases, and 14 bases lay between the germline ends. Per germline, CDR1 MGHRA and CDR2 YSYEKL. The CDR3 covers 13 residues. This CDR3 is CASSPEGRSEQFF. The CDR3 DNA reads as TGCGCCAGCAGCCCTGAGGGGCGTAGCGAGCAGTTCTTC.

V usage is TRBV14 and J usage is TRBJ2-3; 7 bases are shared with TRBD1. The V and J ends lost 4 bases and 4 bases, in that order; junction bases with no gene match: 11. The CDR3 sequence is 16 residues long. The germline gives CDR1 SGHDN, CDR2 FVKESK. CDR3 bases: TGTGCCAGCAGCCGACAGGGCCGGATGATGTCAGATACGCAGTATTTT. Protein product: CASSRQGRMMSDTQYF.

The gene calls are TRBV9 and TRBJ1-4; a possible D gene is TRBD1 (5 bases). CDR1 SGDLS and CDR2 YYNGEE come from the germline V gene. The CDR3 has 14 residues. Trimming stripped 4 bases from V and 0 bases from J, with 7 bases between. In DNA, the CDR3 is TGTGCCAGCAGCTGGGGGACAACTAATGAAAAACTGTTTTTT. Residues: CASSWGTTNEKLFF. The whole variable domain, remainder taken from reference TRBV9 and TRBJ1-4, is DSGVTQTPKHLITATGQRVTLRCSPRSGDLSVYWYQQSLDQGLQFLIQYYNGEERAKGNILERFSAQQFPDLHSELNLSSLELGDSALYFCASSWGTTNEKLFFGSGTQLSVL.

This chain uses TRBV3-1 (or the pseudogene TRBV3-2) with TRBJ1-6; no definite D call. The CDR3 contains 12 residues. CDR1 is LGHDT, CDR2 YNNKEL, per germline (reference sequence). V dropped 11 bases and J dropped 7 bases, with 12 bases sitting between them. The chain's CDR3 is CASGKLNSPLHF. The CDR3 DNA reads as TGTGCCTCGGGCAAGCTCAATTCACCCCTCCACTTT.

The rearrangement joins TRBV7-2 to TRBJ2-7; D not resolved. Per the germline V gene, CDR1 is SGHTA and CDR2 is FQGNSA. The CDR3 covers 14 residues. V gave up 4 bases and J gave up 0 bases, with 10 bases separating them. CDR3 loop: CASSSYASSYEQYF. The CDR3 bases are TGTGCCAGCAGCTCTTACGCGAGCTCCTACGAGCAGTACTTC.

The CDR3 reads CASSRNQGGTQYF. The CDR3 bases are TGTGCCAGCAGCCGCAACCAGGGTGGTACGCAGTATTTT. V gene TRBV11-1 combines with J gene TRBJ2-3, with D perhaps TRBD1 (5 bases). CDR1 is SGHAT, CDR2 FQDESV, per germline (reference sequence). There are 13 residues in the CDR3. Trimming removed 5 bases at V and 8 bases at J, with 14 bases between.

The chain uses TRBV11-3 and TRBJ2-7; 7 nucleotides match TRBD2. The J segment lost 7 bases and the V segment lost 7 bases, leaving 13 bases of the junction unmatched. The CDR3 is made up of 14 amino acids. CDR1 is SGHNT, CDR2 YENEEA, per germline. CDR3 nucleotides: TGTGCCAGCAACTCACCGGGCGGGGGAGGGGAGCAGTACTTC. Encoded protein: CASNSPGGGGEQYF. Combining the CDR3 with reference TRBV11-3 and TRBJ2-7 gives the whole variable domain EAGVVQSPRYKIIEKKQPVAFWCNPISGHNTLYWYLQNLGQGPELLIRYENEEAVDDSQLPKDRFSAERLKGVDSTLKIQPAELGDSAVYLCASNSPGGGGEQYFGPGTRLTVT.

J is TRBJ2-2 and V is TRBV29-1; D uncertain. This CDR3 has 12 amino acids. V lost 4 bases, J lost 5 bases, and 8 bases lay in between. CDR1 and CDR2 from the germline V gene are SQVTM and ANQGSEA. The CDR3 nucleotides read TGCAGCGTTGTTTTGTGGACCGGGGAGCTGTTTTTT. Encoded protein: CSVVLWTGELFF.

The CDR3 DNA sequence: TGTGCCAGCAGCGAAGACCGGAACACTGAAGCTTTCTTT. It codes for CASSEDRNTEAFF. The V call is TRBV6-4, the J call TRBJ1-1; D not certain. V gave up 6 bases and J gave up 1 base, with 9 bases separating them. Germline V gene sequence: CDR1 MRHNA, CDR2 SNTAGT. This CDR3 is built from 13 residues.

CDR3 sequence: CASSQTTGLPGETQYF. For the CDR3, the DNA is TGCGCCAGCAGCCAAACGACAGGGCTTCCTGGAGAGACCCAGTACTTC. The chain is built from TRBV5-1 and TRBJ2-5; 7 bases align to TRBD1. The CDR3 has 16 amino acids. Unmatched junction bases numbered 13, after V lost 4 bases and J lost 4 bases. In germline, CDR1 is SGHRS, CDR2 YFSETQ.

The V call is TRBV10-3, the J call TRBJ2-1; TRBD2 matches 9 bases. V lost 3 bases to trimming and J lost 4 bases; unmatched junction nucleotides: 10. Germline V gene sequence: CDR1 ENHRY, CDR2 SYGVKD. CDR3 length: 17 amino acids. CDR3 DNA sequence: TGTGCCATCAGTGAAGGAGGGGGGCTAGCGGGGTACAATGAGCAGTTCTTC. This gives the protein CAISEGGGLAGYNEQFF.

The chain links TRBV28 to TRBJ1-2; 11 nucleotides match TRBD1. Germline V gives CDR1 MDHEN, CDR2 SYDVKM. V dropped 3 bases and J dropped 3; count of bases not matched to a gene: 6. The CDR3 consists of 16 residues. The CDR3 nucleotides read TGTGCCAGCAGTTTGGCCGGGACAGGGGGTCACTATGGCTACACCTTC. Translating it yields CASSLAGTGGHYGYTF.

CDR3 in DNA: TGTGCCAGCAGCTTGGCGGCTATCAATCAGCCCCAGCATTTT. This translates into CASSLAAINQPQHF. The V and J genes are TRBV5-5 and TRBJ1-5, with D uncertain. Germline values: CDR1 SGHKS, CDR2 YYEKEE (reference sequence). Between the trimmed V and J ends, which lost 0 bases and 3 bases, there was a span of 7 bases. The CDR3 has 14 amino acids.

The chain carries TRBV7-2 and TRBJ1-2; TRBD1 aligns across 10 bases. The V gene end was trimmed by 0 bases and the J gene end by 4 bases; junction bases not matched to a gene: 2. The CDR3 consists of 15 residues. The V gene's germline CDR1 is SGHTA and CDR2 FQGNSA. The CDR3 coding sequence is TGTGCCAGCAGCTTAGCGGGACAGGGGACCTATGGCTACACCTTC. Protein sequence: CASSLAGQGTYGYTF.

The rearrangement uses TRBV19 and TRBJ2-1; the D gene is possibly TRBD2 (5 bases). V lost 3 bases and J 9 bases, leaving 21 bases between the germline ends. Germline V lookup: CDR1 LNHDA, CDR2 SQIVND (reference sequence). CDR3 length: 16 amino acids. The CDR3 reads CASSMLRGRGRGEQFF. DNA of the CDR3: TGTGCCAGTAGTATGCTCCGGGGAAGAGGACGTGGTGAGCAGTTCTTC.

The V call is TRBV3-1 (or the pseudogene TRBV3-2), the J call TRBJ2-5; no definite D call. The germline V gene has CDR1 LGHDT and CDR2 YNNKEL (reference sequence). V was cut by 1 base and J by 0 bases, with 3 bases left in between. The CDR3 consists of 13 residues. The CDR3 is CASSQGHQETQYF. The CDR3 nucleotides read TGTGCCAGCAGCCAAGGACACCAAGAGACCCAGTACTTC.